The source of this TCR beta chain is a study of Ad26.COV2.S vaccination and SARS-CoV-2 variants (dated by TCRdb to the early 2020s). Turning to the overall study: Donors in the vaccine arm were drawn from COV1001, a phase I-IIa trial of Ad26.COV2.S in healthy adults that was multicentre, randomized, double-blind and placebo-controlled. The specificity and breadth of SARS-CoV-2-reactive T cell receptors after Ad26.COV2.S vaccination were assessed by TCRbeta repertoire sequencing. Investigators did not know the trial group allocation while performing experiments and assessing outcomes. Participants in the trial were split at random into five groups of five each, receiving low-dose or high-dose Ad26.COV2.S once or twice, or else placebo on both occasions. Ad26.COV2.S was administered intramuscularly at 5 x 10^10 or 1 x 10^11 viral particles, either as a single shot or as two shots given 56 days apart. A total of around 32 samples were included in the TCR-sequenced set, comprising roughly 20 Ad26.COV2.S vaccine recipients, 5 placebo recipients and 8 SARS-CoV-2 convalescent individuals. The research as a whole found: After vaccination, substantial breadth of spike-specific CD8+ and CD4+ T cell responses was reported. Compared with placebo recipients, Ad26.COV2.S recipients showed higher spike-specific TCR breadth (P = 0.0014). Vaccine and placebo recipients had similar non-spike TCR breadth, a finding consistent with the vaccine containing only spike. Comparing responses between vaccine doses or regimens was not something the study was powered to do. The authors noted that total T cell responses may have been underestimated by the TCR breadth and depth analyses.

The immunoSEQ Assay was used to sequence TCRbeta CDR3 regions. After extraction, genomic DNA underwent amplification by bias-controlled multiplex PCR, followed by high-throughput sequencing. On the authors' methods: To quantify the absolute abundance of each unique TCRbeta CDR3 region, sequences were collapsed and filtered. T cell fraction was estimated by normalizing TCRbeta template counts to usable DNA, which was measured by amplifying reference genes present in all nucleated cells. Repertoire TCRs were annotated as SARS-CoV-2-specific by exact matching of V gene, CDR3 amino acid sequence and J gene to a known reactive TCR set. MIRA supplied the reference SARS-CoV-2 TCR set, which was filtered for enrichment in COVID-19-positive ImmuneCODE repertoires so that public or cross-reactive TCRs were removed. Drawing on the MIRA antigens, annotated TCRs were analysed further at the level of specific ORF or position within ORF. Breadth was defined as annotated unique rearrangements over total unique productive rearrangements; depth was the summed frequency of those rearrangements. Two-sided Wilcoxon rank-sum tests were used to compare TCR breadth between groups. TCRdb mirrors the immuneACCESS table, restricted to in-frame sequences. Some clones are absent from its copies; in checked studies, under half trace to an unresolved V gene, and the reason for the others is unknown. Clone size and V and J calls were adopted from that table, with D and trimming inferred from the DNA. For this sample there are under 400,000 clones; over 75% appear just once. The ten largest clones represent around 3.6% of the sample.

Interpreted using the paper, the treatment or condition label stands for: 15 to 20 received Ad26.COV2.S at low or high dose, single or two shots; 5 received placebo; per-sample allocation not given. For vaccine and placebo recipients, repertoires were sequenced using samples collected on day 63 after the first injection. In Cohort 1b, 25 to 30 adults aged 18-55 years were enrolled at a single site in Boston, USA, between 29 July and 7 August 2020. Ad26.COV2.S consisted of a replication-incompetent adenovirus type 26 vector by which a prefusion-stabilized SARS-CoV-2 spike protein from the original Wuhan strain was expressed. As encoded in the germline V gene, CDR1 is MNHEY while CDR2 is SVGAGI. Counted from cysteine to phenylalanine, this CDR3 has 15 amino acids. The CDR3 DNA has 45 bases and is translated from base 1. The V and J ends are trimmed by 6 bases and 1 base, leaving 15 bases between them.

Comment on this clone: Its antigen remains undetermined. Within one base of it there is no much larger clone, and no base qualities were kept.

This TCR came from a person aged 18-60 years who received the Ad26.COV2.S COVID-19 vaccine or a placebo. The material was peripheral blood, obtained in a trial of Ad26.COV2.S vaccine versus placebo. The V and J genes are TRBV6-5 and TRBJ1-1; the D region possibly corresponds to TRBD1 (6 bases align). The nucleotides read TGTGCCAGCAGCCAACAGGGATTTGGGAACACTGAAGCTTTCTTT. Its translation reads: CASSQQGFGNTEAFF.